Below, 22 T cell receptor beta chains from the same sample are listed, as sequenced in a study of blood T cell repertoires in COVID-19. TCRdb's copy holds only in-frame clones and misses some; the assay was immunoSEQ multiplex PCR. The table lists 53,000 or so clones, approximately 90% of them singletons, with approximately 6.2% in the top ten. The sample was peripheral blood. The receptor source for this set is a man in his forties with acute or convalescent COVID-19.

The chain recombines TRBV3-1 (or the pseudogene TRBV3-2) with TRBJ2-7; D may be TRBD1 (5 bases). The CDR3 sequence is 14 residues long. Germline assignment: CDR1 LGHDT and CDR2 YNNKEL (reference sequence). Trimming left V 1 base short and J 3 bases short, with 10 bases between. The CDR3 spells CASSQGRDRYEQYF. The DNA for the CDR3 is TGTGCCAGCAGCCAAGGCAGGGATCGCTACGAGCAGTACTTC.

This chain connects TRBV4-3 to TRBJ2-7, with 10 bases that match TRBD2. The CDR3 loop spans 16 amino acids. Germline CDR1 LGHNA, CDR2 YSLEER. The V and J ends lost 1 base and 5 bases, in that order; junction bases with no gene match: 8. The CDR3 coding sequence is TGCGCCAGCAGCCAAGCCCCAGCGGGAGGGCTCGACGAGCAGTACTTC. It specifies CASSQAPAGGLDEQYF.

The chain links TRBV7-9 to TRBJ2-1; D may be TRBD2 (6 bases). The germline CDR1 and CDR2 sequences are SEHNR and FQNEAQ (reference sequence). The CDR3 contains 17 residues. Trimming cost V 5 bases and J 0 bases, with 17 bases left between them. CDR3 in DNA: TGTGCCAGCAGCCCCCCAGGGCGGGGCAGCTCCTACAATGAGCAGTTCTTC. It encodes CASSPPGRGSSYNEQFF.

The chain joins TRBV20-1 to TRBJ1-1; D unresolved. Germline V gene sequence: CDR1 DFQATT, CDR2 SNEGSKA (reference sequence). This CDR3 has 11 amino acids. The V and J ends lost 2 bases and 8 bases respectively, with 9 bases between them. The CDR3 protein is CSARSPSEAFF. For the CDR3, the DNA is TGCAGTGCTAGATCCCCTTCGGAAGCTTTCTTT.

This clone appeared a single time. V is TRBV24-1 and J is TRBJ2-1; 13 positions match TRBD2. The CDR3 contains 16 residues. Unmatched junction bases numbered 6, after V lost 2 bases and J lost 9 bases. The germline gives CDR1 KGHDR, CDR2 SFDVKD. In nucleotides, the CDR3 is TGTGCCACCAGTGATTACGGGACTAGCGGGACAGTTGAGCAGTTCTTC. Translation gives CATSDYGTSGTVEQFF.

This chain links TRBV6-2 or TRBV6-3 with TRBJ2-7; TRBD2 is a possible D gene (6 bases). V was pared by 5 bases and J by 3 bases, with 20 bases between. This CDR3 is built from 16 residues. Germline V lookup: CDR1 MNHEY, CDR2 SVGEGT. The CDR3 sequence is CASSGYLGTADYEQYF. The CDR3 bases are TGTGCCAGCAGTGGTTATTTGGGGACTGCGGACTACGAGCAGTACTTC.

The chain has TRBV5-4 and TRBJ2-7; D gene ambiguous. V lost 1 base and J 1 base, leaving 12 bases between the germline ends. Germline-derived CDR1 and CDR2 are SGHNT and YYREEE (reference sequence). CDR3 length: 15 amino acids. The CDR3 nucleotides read TGTGCCAGCAGCTTGTTTTTGGCGGAGTCCTACGAGCAGTACTTC. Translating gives CASSLFLAESYEQYF. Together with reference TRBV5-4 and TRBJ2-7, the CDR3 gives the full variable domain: ETGVTQSPTHLIKTRGQQVTLRCSSQSGHNTVSWYQQALGQGPQFIFQYYREEENGRGNFPPRFSGLQFPNYSSELNVNALELDDSALYLCASSLFLAESYEQYFGPGTRLTVT.

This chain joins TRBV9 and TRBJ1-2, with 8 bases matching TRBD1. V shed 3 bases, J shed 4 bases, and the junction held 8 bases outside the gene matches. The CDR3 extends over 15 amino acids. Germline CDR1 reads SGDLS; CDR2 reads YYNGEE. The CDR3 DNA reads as TGTGCCAGCAGCGAGGGAGGACAGGGAGGCTATGGCTACACCTTC. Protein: CASSEGGQGGYGYTF.

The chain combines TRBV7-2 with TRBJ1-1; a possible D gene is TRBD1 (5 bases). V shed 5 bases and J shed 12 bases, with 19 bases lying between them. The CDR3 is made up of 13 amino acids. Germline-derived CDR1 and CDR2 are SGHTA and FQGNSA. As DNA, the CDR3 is TGTGCCAGCAGCCAGGAGGGGCCCCAAGGGACTTTCTTT. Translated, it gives CASSQEGPQGTFF.

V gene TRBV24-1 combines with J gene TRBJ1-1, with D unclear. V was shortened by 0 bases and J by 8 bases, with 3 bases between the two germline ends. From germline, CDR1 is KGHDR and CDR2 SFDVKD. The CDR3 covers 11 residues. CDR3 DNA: TGTGCCACCAGTGATTTGATAGAAGCTTTCTTT. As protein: CATSDLIEAFF.

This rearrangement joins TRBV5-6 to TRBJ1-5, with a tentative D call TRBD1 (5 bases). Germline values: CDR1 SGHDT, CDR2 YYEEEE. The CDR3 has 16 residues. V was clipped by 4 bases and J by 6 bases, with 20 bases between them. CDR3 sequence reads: CASSLAAQGDFQPQHF. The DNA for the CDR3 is TGTGCCAGCAGCCTCGCAGCCCAGGGTGATTTTCAGCCCCAGCATTTT.

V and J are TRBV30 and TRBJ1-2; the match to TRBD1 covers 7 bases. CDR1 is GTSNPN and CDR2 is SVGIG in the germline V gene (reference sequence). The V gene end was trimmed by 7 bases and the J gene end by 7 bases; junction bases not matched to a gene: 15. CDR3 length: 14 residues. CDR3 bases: TGTGCCTTCACAGGGGAAAGCGGATATAGTGGCTACACCTTC. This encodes CAFTGESGYSGYTF. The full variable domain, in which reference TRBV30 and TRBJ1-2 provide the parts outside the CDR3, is SQTIHQWPATLVQPVGSPLSLECTVEGTSNPNLYWYRQAAGRGLQLLFYSVGIGQISSEVPQNLSASRPQDRQFILSSKKLLLSDSGFYLCAFTGESGYSGYTFGSGTRLTVV.

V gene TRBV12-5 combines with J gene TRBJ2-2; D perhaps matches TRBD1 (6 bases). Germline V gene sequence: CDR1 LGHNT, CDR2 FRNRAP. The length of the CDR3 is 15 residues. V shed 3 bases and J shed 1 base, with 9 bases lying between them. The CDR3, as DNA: TGTGCTAGTGGTTTAGGGGGAGTGAACACCGGGGAGCTGTTTTTT. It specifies CASGLGGVNTGELFF.

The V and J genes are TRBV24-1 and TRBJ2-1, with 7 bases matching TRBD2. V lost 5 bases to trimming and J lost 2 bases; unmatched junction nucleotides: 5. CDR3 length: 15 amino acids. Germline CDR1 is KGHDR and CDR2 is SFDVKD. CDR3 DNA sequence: TGTGCCACCAGTGTTACGACTAGCCCCTACAATGAGCAGTTCTTC. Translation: CATSVTTSPYNEQFF.

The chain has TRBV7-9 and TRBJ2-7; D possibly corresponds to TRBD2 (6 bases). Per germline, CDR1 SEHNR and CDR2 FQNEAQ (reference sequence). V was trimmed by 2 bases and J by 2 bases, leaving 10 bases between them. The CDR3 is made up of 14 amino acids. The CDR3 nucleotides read TGTGCCAGCAGCTTACGCGGGGAGGCCTACGAGCAGTACTTC. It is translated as CASSLRGEAYEQYF.

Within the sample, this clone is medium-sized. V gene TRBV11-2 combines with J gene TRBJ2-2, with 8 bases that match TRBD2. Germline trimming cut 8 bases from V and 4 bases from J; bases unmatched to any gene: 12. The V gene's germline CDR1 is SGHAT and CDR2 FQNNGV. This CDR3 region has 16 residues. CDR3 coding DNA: TGTGCCAGCCCCGGCGGGGGGACGGCACCCACCGGGGAGCTGTTTTTT. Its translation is CASPGGGTAPTGELFF.

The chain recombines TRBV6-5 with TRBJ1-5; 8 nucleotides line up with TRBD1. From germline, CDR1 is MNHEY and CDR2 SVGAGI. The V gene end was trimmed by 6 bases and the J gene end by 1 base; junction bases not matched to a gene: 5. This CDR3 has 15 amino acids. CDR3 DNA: TGTGCCAGCAGCGGCAACAGGGGGAGCAATCAGCCCCAGCATTTT. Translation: CASSGNRGSNQPQHF.

CDR3: CASSWKGAGGNTIYF. The DNA for the CDR3 is TGTGCCAGCAGTTGGAAGGGGGCGGGTGGAAACACCATATATTTT. V usage is TRBV27 and J usage is TRBJ1-3; 7 positions agree with TRBD1. V shed 4 bases, J shed 3 bases, and the junction held 6 bases outside the gene matches. The CDR3 totals 15 residues. Germline V gene sequence: CDR1 MNHEY, CDR2 SMNVEV (reference sequence).

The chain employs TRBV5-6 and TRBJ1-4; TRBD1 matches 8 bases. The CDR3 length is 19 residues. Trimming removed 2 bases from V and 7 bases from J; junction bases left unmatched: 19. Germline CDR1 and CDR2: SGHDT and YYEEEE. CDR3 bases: TGTGCCAGCAGCTTCCGAAAAACAGTTCCGGGACAGGAAGGTGAAAAACTGTTTTTT. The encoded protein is CASSFRKTVPGQEGEKLFF. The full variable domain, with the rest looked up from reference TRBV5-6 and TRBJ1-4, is DAGVTQSPTHLIKTRGQQVTLRCSPKSGHDTVSWYQQALGQGPQFIFQYYEEEERQRGNFPDRFSGHQFPNYSSELNVNALLLGDSALYLCASSFRKTVPGQEGEKLFFGSGTQLSVL.

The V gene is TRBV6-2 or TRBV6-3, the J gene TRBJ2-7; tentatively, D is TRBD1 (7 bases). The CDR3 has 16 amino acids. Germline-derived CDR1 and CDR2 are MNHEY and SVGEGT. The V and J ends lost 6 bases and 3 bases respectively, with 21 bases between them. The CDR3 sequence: CASSHLRGTVVYEQYF. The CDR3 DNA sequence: TGTGCCAGCAGCCACCTACGCGGGACAGTCGTCTACGAGCAGTACTTC.

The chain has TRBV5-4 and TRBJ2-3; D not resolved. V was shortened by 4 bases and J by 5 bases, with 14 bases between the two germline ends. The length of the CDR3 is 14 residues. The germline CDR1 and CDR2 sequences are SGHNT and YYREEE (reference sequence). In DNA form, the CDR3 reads TGTGCCAGCAGCCCCCGTTTAACTCAAGATACGCAGTATTTT. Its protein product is CASSPRLTQDTQYF. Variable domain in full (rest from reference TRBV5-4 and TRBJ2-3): ETGVTQSPTHLIKTRGQQVTLRCSSQSGHNTVSWYQQALGQGPQFIFQYYREEENGRGNFPPRFSGLQFPNYSSELNVNALELDDSALYLCASSPRLTQDTQYFGPGTRLTVL.

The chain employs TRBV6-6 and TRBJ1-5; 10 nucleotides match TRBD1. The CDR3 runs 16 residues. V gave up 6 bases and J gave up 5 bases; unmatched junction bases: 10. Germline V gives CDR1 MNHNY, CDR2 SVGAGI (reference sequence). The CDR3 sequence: CASSNHDRGLDQPQHF. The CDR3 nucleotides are TGTGCCAGCAGCAACCACGACAGGGGGCTAGATCAGCCCCAGCATTTT.